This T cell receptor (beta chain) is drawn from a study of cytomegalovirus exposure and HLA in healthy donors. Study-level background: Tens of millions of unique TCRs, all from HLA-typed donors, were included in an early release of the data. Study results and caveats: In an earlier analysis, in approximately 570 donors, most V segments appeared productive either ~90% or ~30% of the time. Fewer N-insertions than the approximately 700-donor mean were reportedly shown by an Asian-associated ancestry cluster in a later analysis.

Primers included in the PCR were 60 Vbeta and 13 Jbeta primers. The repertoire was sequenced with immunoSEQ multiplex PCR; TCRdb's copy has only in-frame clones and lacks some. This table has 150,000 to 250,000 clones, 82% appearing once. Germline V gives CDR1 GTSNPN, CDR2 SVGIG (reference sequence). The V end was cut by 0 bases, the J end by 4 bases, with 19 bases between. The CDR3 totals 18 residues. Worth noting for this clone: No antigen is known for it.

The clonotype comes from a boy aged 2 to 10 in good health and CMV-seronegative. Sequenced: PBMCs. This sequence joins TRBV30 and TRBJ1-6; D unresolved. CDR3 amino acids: CAWSVTPRAIWYNSPLHF. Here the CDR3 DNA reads TGTGCCTGGAGTGTAACCCCGAGGGCCATATGGTATAATTCACCCCTCCACTTT.